A selection of T cell receptor beta chains follows, all from one sample in a study of blood T cell repertoires in COVID-19. Data came from immunoSEQ multiplex PCR; TCRdb stores just in-frame clones and leaves some out. The data show hundreds of thousands of clones, about 83% seen once. The material sequenced was PBMCs or T cells enriched from blood (not recorded which). These TCRs come from a woman aged 40 to 49 who had recovered from COVID-19. Each CDR3 is given with its conserved first and last residue. A D gene is named only where the DNA matches it firmly. Some rows mark clone size as missing; the rest say once, few, many or name a class of expanded clone.

d_call j_call clone_size v_call cdr3_nt cdr3_aa
. TRBJ1-1 . TRBV3-1/TRBV3-2 TGTGCCAGCAGCCAAGAGGATCCCCCAGGGACTGAAGCTTTCTTT CASSQEDPPGTEAFF
TRBD1 TRBJ2-7 . TRBV28 TGTGCCAGCAGACCGACAGGGTCGGGAATCCCGGAACAGTACTTC CASRPTGSGIPEQYF
. TRBJ2-7 . TRBV6-2/TRBV6-3 TGTGCCAGCAGTCCCAAATCATCGGACTCCAACTCCTACGAGCAGTACTTC CASSPKSSDSNSYEQYF
. TRBJ1-5 . TRBV6-5 TGTGCCAGCAGCCGGGTAAGGAGTAGCAATCAGCCCCAGCATTTT CASSRVRSSNQPQHF
. TRBJ1-4 once TRBV7-2 TGTGCCAGCAGCTTCACCGTCGGGGTAATAAGCGATGAAAAACTGTTTTTT CASSFTVGVISDEKLFF
. TRBJ1-2 . TRBV5-6 TGTGCCAGCAGCTTGGATTGGTCACTGAAAAACTATGGCTACACCTTC CASSLDWSLKNYGYTF
. TRBJ2-7 many TRBV30 TGTGCCTGGAGGGGCGGCGAGGGCCCCTTCGGAGAGCAGTACTTC CAWRGGEGPFGEQYF
. TRBJ1-1 . TRBV9 TGTGCCAGCAGCTTGGAACTGGGGGGGATGAACACTGAAGCTTTCTTT CASSLELGGMNTEAFF
. TRBJ2-1 . TRBV19 TGTGCCAGTAACGACCCAAATGCGGCTTACAATGAGCAGTTCTTC CASNDPNAAYNEQFF
TRBD2 TRBJ2-1 . TRBV19 TGTGCCATCCGGACAGGGGGCGCGAGGACTAGCGGGAGGACGTCCTACAATGAGCAGTTCTTC CAIRTGGARTSGRTSYNEQFF
. TRBJ2-2 . TRBV28 TGTGCCAGCCAGCGGAACACCGGGGAGCTGTTTTTT CASQRNTGELFF
TRBD2 TRBJ2-1 . TRBV5-8 TGTGCCAGCAGCCCCCTAGCGGGTACTACGAATGAGCAGTTCTTC CASSPLAGTTNEQFF
TRBD2 TRBJ2-5 once TRBV20-1 TGCAGTGCTAGTCTAGCGGGAGAAGAGACCCAGTACTTC CSASLAGEETQYF
TRBD2 TRBJ2-7 . TRBV7-8 TGTGCCAGCAACCCACTAGCGGGAATCCCCTACGAGCAGTACTTC CASNPLAGIPYEQYF
. TRBJ2-6 . TRBV6-6 TGTGCCAGCAGCAGGGTTGGGGCCAACGTCCTGACTTTC CASSRVGANVLTF
. TRBJ2-2 . TRBV2 TGTGCCAGTGTGCTACAGGGGAACACCGGGGAGCTGTTTTTT CASVLQGNTGELFF
TRBD1 TRBJ2-7 . TRBV11-2 TGTGCCAGCAGCTTTTTACCGGGACAGGGTTCCTACGAGCAGTACTTC CASSFLPGQGSYEQYF
. TRBJ1-2 . TRBV9 TGTGCCAGCAGCGATCTCGGGACTGGAAACTACACCTTC CASSDLGTGNYTF
. TRBJ2-7 . TRBV18 TGTGCCAGCTCACCAGGGGGGACAGCTGGCTACGAGCAGTACTTC CASSPGGTAGYEQYF
TRBD1 TRBJ1-5 few TRBV19 TGTGCCAGTAGTTCCCTTCCAGGGGGCGCAGGTCAGCCCCAGCATTTT CASSSLPGGAGQPQHF
. TRBJ1-5 . TRBV5-5 TGTGCCAGCAGCCCCACTACTTATCAGCCCCAGCATTTT CASSPTTYQPQHF
TRBD2 TRBJ2-7 once TRBV9 TGTGCCAGCAGCGTAGGAGCCAGCGGGGAAATCCACGAGCAGTACTTC CASSVGASGEIHEQYF
TRBD1 TRBJ2-5 . TRBV28 TGTGCCAGCAGTGGATTTACAGGGGGCAGAGAGACCCAGTACTTC CASSGFTGGRETQYF
TRBD1 TRBJ1-5 . TRBV28 TGTGTCGTAGGGGGCCAGCAGCCCCAGCATTTT CVVGGQQPQHF
TRBD1 TRBJ2-1 . TRBV10-3 TGTGCCATCAGCAAAAACCCGGGACAGGGTAGTTTGAATGAGCAGTTCTTC CAISKNPGQGSLNEQFF
TRBD1 TRBJ1-3 . TRBV19 TGTGCCAGTACCCCTGGACAGGGGCACTCTGGAAACACCATATATTTT CASTPGQGHSGNTIYF
TRBD1 TRBJ1-3 . TRBV12-5 TGTGCTAGTGGGACAGGGGTCGGAAACACCATATATTTT CASGTGVGNTIYF
TRBD1 TRBJ1-1 . TRBV6-5 TGTGCCAGCAGTTCTCCCAGGGGGCTAAGTGAAGCTTTCTTT CASSSPRGLSEAFF
. TRBJ2-3 . TRBV27 TGTGCCAGCAGTTCCCGACTCACTAGCACAGATACGCAGTATTTT CASSSRLTSTDTQYF
TRBD1 TRBJ1-5 . TRBV15 TGTGCCACCAGCAGAGATCAGGGGGATCAGCCCCAGCATTTT CATSRDQGDQPQHF
. TRBJ2-7 . TRBV30 TGTGCCTGGAGCCCAGGGGTCCCCTACGAGCAGTACTTC CAWSPGVPYEQYF
TRBD2 TRBJ2-5 . TRBV28 TGTGCCAGCATGCTAGCGGGAGGATGGGAGACCCAGTACTTC CASMLAGGWETQYF
TRBD1 TRBJ1-1 once TRBV27 TGCCTACAGGGGAGTTACACTGAAGCTTTCTTT CLQGSYTEAFF
. TRBJ2-7 . TRBV11-2 TGTGCCAGCAGCTCGGCGGGAACTACCTACGAGCAGTACTTC CASSSAGTTYEQYF
. TRBJ1-1 . TRBV13 TGTGCCAGCAGCCGGGAGGGGTATTTTGAAGCTTTCTTT CASSREGYFEAFF
. TRBJ2-1 . TRBV10-3 TGTGCCATCAGTGAGGAGGTCGCTGAGCAGTTCTTC CAISEEVAEQFF
. TRBJ1-2 once TRBV24-1 TGTGCCACCAGTGACACGCGGGGGAAATCTAACTATGGCTACACCTTC CATSDTRGKSNYGYTF
TRBD2 TRBJ2-5 . TRBV6-5 TGTGCCAGCAGTTACTCGGGCGGGAGGGGAGAGACCCAGTACTTC CASSYSGGRGETQYF
. TRBJ2-3 . TRBV7-2 TGTGCCAGCAGCTTCCTCGCGACAGATACGCAGTATTTT CASSFLATDTQYF
. TRBJ1-1 . TRBV19 TGTGCCAGTAGTCGCACAGGGATTGGGAACACTGAAGCTTTCTTT CASSRTGIGNTEAFF
TRBD1 TRBJ1-2 . TRBV27 TGTGCCAGCAGAACCGTGGGACAGGGCTCGGGCTATGGCTACACCTTC CASRTVGQGSGYGYTF
TRBD1 TRBJ1-5 once TRBV18 TGTGCCAGCTCCCGTACCGGGACAGGGGTTCAGCCCCAGCATTTT CASSRTGTGVQPQHF
TRBD1 TRBJ2-1 . TRBV3-1/TRBV3-2 TGTGCCAGCAGCATCGCAGGGGGTGGTGAGCAGTTCTTC CASSIAGGGEQFF
TRBD1 TRBJ1-1 once TRBV19 TGTGCCAGTAGCCCTCGGGACAGGGGACCTAACACTGAAGCTTTCTTT CASSPRDRGPNTEAFF
TRBD1 TRBJ1-1 . TRBV27 TGTGCCAGCAGTTTGACAGGGGGCCTGAACACTGAAGCTTTCTTT CASSLTGGLNTEAFF